What follows are 20 T cell receptor beta chains derived from one specimen sequenced in a study of T-cell memory formation after mild COVID-19. Each CDR3 protein gets one entry after TCRdb re-called the 5' RACE reads with MiXCR. The sample lists about 400,000 distinct CDR3 sequences, about a sixth seen once, with 20% to 25% in the top ten. The sequencing input was PBMCs or a T cell subset sorted from them (not recorded which). All receptors come from a young man who had mild COVID-19 (a few samples of this study predate the infection). Cell type and time point are not known.

The chain couples TRBV7-2 to TRBJ1-1, with no clear D. Between the trimmed V and J ends, which lost 4 bases and 4 bases, there was a span of 16 bases. Looked up from germline, CDR1 is SGHTA and CDR2 is FQGNSA. This CDR3 has 15 amino acids. The CDR3 coding sequence is TGTGCCAGCAGCTCACAAGCAGGCCGAGGCACTGAAGCTTTCTTT. This codes for CASSSQAGRGTEAFF.

The J gene is TRBJ2-5, the V gene TRBV24-1, with a weak D call TRBD2 (6 bases). The CDR3 runs to 14 residues. V shed 5 bases and J shed 4 bases, with 13 bases lying between them. CDR1 and CDR2 from the germline V gene are KGHDR and SFDVKD. The CDR3 sequence: CATSGAGSVETQYF. Written as DNA, the CDR3 is TGTGCCACCAGTGGGGCGGGGTCCGTAGAGACCCAGTACTTC.

This clonotype was counted a few times. The chain joins TRBV6-5 to TRBJ1-3; D remains unclear. Germline V gene sequence: CDR1 MNHEY, CDR2 SVGAGI. CDR3 size: 13 residues. Trimming shortened V by 6 bases and J by 0 bases, and 6 bases separated the two germline ends. CDR3 residues: CASRRVSGNTIYF. CDR3 in DNA: TGTGCCAGCAGAAGGGTCTCTGGAAACACCATATATTTT.

V usage is TRBV7-6 and J usage is TRBJ2-3; 8 bases are a match to TRBD2. Germline CDR1 reads SGHVS; CDR2 reads FNYEAQ. V lost 5 bases to trimming and J lost 2 bases; unmatched junction nucleotides: 6. This CDR3 is 15 amino acids long. This CDR3 reads CASSQAGGPTDTQYF. As DNA, the CDR3 is TGTGCCAGCAGCCAGGCGGGGGGACCCACAGATACGCAGTATTTT.

The chain carries TRBV4-1 and TRBJ2-1; tentative D call: TRBD1 (6 bases). The CDR3 has 16 amino acids. Germline CDR1 MGHRA, CDR2 YSYEKL. The V end was cut by 1 base, the J end by 6 bases, with 16 bases between. Here the CDR3 DNA reads TGCGCCAGCAGCCAAGTCGCTGGGGGCCGGTTCAATGAGCAGTTCTTC. Its protein product is CASSQVAGGRFNEQFF.

The chain is built from TRBV5-6 and TRBJ1-5; D not certain. V was cut by 5 bases and J by 2 bases, with 11 bases left in between. CDR3 size: 14 residues. Per germline, CDR1 SGHDT and CDR2 YYEEEE. The CDR3 reads CASSLYWGNQPQHF. The DNA for the CDR3 is TGTGCCAGCAGTCTCTACTGGGGCAATCAGCCCCAGCATTTT.

This clonotype was seen a few times. V gene TRBV12-3 or TRBV12-4 combines with J gene TRBJ1-4; TRBD1 agrees at 8 bases. The V gene end was trimmed by 3 bases and the J gene end by 5 bases; junction bases not matched to a gene: 8. The CDR3 extends over 16 amino acids. CDR3 sequence reads: CASSFDRGWSNEKLFF. The DNA for the CDR3 is TGTGCCAGCAGTTTTGACAGGGGTTGGTCAAATGAAAAACTGTTTTTT.

V usage is TRBV5-6 and J usage is TRBJ2-5; D is uncertain. Germline V gene data show CDR1 as SGHDT and CDR2 as YYEEEE. Trimming shortened V by 0 bases and J by 1 base, and 7 bases separated the two germline ends. CDR3 length equals 14 residues. CDR3 loop: CASSLVNSQETQYF. In DNA form, the CDR3 reads TGTGCCAGCAGCTTGGTGAACAGCCAAGAGACCCAGTACTTC. The full variable domain, completed using reference TRBV5-6 and TRBJ2-5, is DAGVTQSPTHLIKTRGQQVTLRCSPKSGHDTVSWYQQALGQGPQFIFQYYEEEERQRGNFPDRFSGHQFPNYSSELNVNALLLGDSALYLCASSLVNSQETQYFGPGTRLLVL.

The table lists this clonotype with a few counts. The chain carries TRBV7-9 and TRBJ2-3; D not certain. The germline V gene has CDR1 SEHNR and CDR2 FQNEAQ (reference sequence). The CDR3 covers 15 residues. Trimming stripped 1 base from V and 1 base from J, with 9 bases between. In DNA form, the CDR3 reads TGTGCCAGCAGCTTAGTCAAGCTACGCACAGATACGCAGTATTTT. It specifies CASSLVKLRTDTQYF. The whole variable domain, remainder taken from reference TRBV7-9 and TRBJ2-3, is DTGVSQNPRHKITKRGQNVTFRCDPISEHNRLYWYRQTLGQGPEFLTYFQNEAQLEKSRLLSDRFSAERPKGSFSTLEIQRTEQGDSAMYLCASSLVKLRTDTQYFGPGTRLTVL.

There are a few counts of this clonotype. This chain uses TRBV6-2 or TRBV6-3 with TRBJ2-7; D perhaps matches TRBD2 (5 bases). The CDR3 has 15 amino acids. Per germline, CDR1 MNHEY and CDR2 SVGEGT. V was cut by 2 bases and J by 5 bases, with 16 bases left in between. CDR3 in DNA: TGTGCCAGCAGTTACCGCCGAGGGAGCACCAACGAGCAGTACGTC. Translating it yields CASSYRRGSTNEQYV.

This clonotype turned up a few times. Here the CDR3 reads CSASPQLRANYGYTF. CDR3 coding DNA: TGCAGTGCTAGCCCCCAACTCCGAGCTAACTATGGCTACACCTTC. The chain combines TRBV20-1 with TRBJ1-2; D ambiguous. The CDR3 spans 15 residues. Germline loops: CDR1 DFQATT, CDR2 SNEGSKA (reference sequence). Trimming removed 3 bases at V and 0 bases at J, with 14 bases between.

The V and J genes are TRBV2 and TRBJ2-4; D gene uncertain. The germline V and J ends were trimmed by 5 bases and 8 bases, with 10 bases remaining between them. Germline-derived CDR1 and CDR2 are SNHLY and FYNNEI. The CDR3 runs 12 residues. CDR3 in amino acids: CASSPRADIQYF. Written as DNA, the CDR3 is TGTGCCAGCAGTCCCCGAGCAGACATTCAGTACTTC.

This clonotype was observed a handful of times. The chain links TRBV3-1 to TRBJ2-7, with D unresolved. This CDR3 contains 15 residues. The V gene lost 2 bases and the J gene lost 5 bases, with 16 bases spanning the gap. CDR1 and CDR2 (germline): LGHDT, YNNKEL (reference sequence). CDR3 region: CASSQTITASNEQYF. Written as DNA, the CDR3 is TGTGCCAGCAGCCAAACGATTACGGCTTCCAACGAGCAGTACTTC.

J is TRBJ2-1 and V is TRBV7-6; D not resolved. Germline CDR1 and CDR2: SGHVS and FNYEAQ. There are 13 residues in the CDR3. Between the trimmed V and J ends, which lost 5 bases and 5 bases, there was a span of 10 bases. In nucleotides, the CDR3 is TGTGCCAGCAGCCCGATGGGCCACAATGAGCAGTTCTTC. Translation: CASSPMGHNEQFF.

This clonotype has at least ten counts. The chain links TRBV5-1 to TRBJ1-1; TRBD1 matches 8 bases. The germline V gene has CDR1 SGHRS and CDR2 YFSETQ. V was clipped by 5 bases and J by 11 bases; unmatched bases: 20. This CDR3 contains 16 residues. CDR3 sequence (DNA): TGCGCCAGCAGGGCTAGCATCGGACAGGGCCACTTTCCGGCTTTCTTT. It specifies CASRASIGQGHFPAFF. The whole variable domain, remainder taken from reference TRBV5-1 and TRBJ1-1, is KAGVTQTPRYLIKTRGQQVTLSCSPISGHRSVSWYQQTPGQGLQFLFEYFSETQRNKGNFPGRFSGRQFSNSRSEMNVSTLELGDSALYLCASRASIGQGHFPAFFGQGTRLTVV.

This clonotype was picked up many times. The chain combines TRBV5-1 with TRBJ1-1, with D unclear. Trimming took off 3 bases at V and 4 bases at J, with 13 bases between the two ends. There are 14 residues in the CDR3. Germline V gives CDR1 SGHRS, CDR2 YFSETQ. The CDR3 sequence: CASSWLPAATEAFF. CDR3 DNA sequence: TGCGCCAGCAGCTGGCTACCCGCTGCCACTGAAGCTTTCTTT.

The chain employs TRBV5-1 and TRBJ2-3, with 8 bases identical to TRBD1. The CDR3 extends over 17 amino acids. The junction had 10 bases not matched to a gene; V was cut back by 4 bases and J by 0 bases. CDR1 SGHRS and CDR2 YFSETQ come from the germline V gene. The CDR3 region is CASSIRDRWTSTDTQYF. The CDR3, as DNA: TGCGCCAGCAGCATACGGGACAGGTGGACTAGCACAGATACGCAGTATTTT. The variable domain in full, with the rest retrieved from reference TRBV5-1 and TRBJ2-3, is KAGVTQTPRYLIKTRGQQVTLSCSPISGHRSVSWYQQTPGQGLQFLFEYFSETQRNKGNFPGRFSGRQFSNSRSEMNVSTLELGDSALYLCASSIRDRWTSTDTQYFGPGTRLTVL.

This clonotype was observed a handful of times. The gene calls are TRBV12-3 or TRBV12-4 and TRBJ2-3; 10 bases map to TRBD2. The V gene end was trimmed by 1 base and the J gene end by 11 bases; junction bases not matched to a gene: 9. This CDR3 spans 15 amino acids. The CDR3, as DNA: TGTGCCAGCAGTTTAGGGACTAGCGGCCGCCTTGGGCAGTATTTT. As protein: CASSLGTSGRLGQYF.

This clonotype showed up just a few times. V gene TRBV7-9 combines with J gene TRBJ2-7; D gene ambiguous. Between the trimmed V and J ends, which lost 2 bases and 4 bases, there was a span of 6 bases. Germline CDR1 SEHNR, CDR2 FQNEAQ (reference sequence). The CDR3 contains 12 residues. CDR3 in DNA: TGTGCCAGCAGCTTATTCCGATACGAGCAGTACTTC. Amino acids: CASSLFRYEQYF.

The chain is built from TRBV7-9 and TRBJ1-1; D uncertain. The CDR3 loop spans 15 amino acids. The V end was cut by 5 bases, the J end by 0 bases, with 13 bases between. Germline V CDR1 and CDR2: SEHNR, FQNEAQ (reference sequence). CDR3 residues: CASSGWRDLNTEAFF. In nucleotides, the CDR3 is TGTGCCAGCAGCGGATGGCGAGATTTGAACACTGAAGCTTTCTTT.